The T cell receptor (beta chain) described here comes from a study of cytomegalovirus exposure and HLA in healthy donors. 60 Vbeta and 13 Jbeta primers were used in PCR. Sequenced by immunoSEQ multiplex PCR; TCRdb stores in-frame clones only, minus some. Among hundreds of thousands of clones listed, approximately 82% were seen once. Worth noting for this clone: Its antigen is unknown.

Points from the study as a whole: When analyzed later, the rates of TCR association showed variation by HLA locus, with DRB1 the most and HLA-C the fewest. Reports indicate that TCR beta sequences accurately predicted the HLA-A and HLA-B alleles of most subjects. In an earlier analysis, about 87% or about 30%: the productive usage of most TCR beta V segments.

Donors showed nominal health when sampled, although they likely had unrecorded immune exposures. The clonotype was recovered from a man aged 18 to 30 in good health and CMV-seronegative. Sample: PBMCs.

CDR3 DNA sequence: TGTGCCAGCAGCCCCGACAGCTATGGCTACACCTTC. Translation: CASSPDSYGYTF. J is TRBJ1-2 and V is TRBV5-4, with D possibly matching TRBD1 (5 bases). The CDR3 runs to 12 residues. Germline V CDR1 and CDR2: SGHNT, YYREEE (reference sequence). V lost 4 bases to trimming and J lost 4 bases, with 8 bases between them.